These 7 T cell receptor beta chains share one sample of origin, sequenced in a study of blood T cell repertoires in COVID-19. Repertoires were generated with immunoSEQ multiplex PCR, while TCRdb's copy carries only in-frame clones and drops some. The table includes about 34,000 clones, less than 85% detected once. The sample was peripheral blood. Receptor source: a human donor with acute or convalescent COVID-19. The donor label of this sample is uncertain.

Only a few counts were recorded for this clone. The J gene is TRBJ1-2, the V gene TRBV7-2; D possibly corresponds to TRBD1 (5 bases). The CDR3 is 13 amino acids. The V end lost 0 bases, the J end lost 7 bases, and 9 bases lay between the germline ends. In germline, CDR1 is SGHTA, CDR2 FQGNSA. The CDR3 region has the DNA TGTGCCAGCAGCTTAGCCCAGGGAGGTGGCTACACCTTC. It codes for CASSLAQGGGYTF.

The chain combines TRBV28 with TRBJ2-1, with TRBD1 matching 10 bases. V trimming: 0 bases; J trimming: 7 bases; junction bases outside the gene matches: 3. The CDR3 consists of 15 residues. Germline lookup yields CDR1 MDHEN and CDR2 SYDVKM. The DNA for the CDR3 is TGTGCCAGCAGTTTATGGGGGACAGGGGATAATGAGCAGTTCTTC. This gives the protein CASSLWGTGDNEQFF.

The chain joins TRBV24-1 to TRBJ1-2; D is uncertain. V gave up 0 bases and J gave up 8 bases, with 9 bases separating them. The CDR3 is 13 amino acids. Germline CDR1 is KGHDR and CDR2 is SFDVKD. The CDR3: CATSDLSGVGYTF. DNA for the CDR3: TGTGCCACCAGTGATTTGAGCGGGGTCGGCTACACCTTC.

The rearrangement links TRBV4-3 to TRBJ2-2; the D gene is possibly TRBD1 (5 bases). Germline CDR1 and CDR2: LGHNA and YSLEER. Between the trimmed V and J ends, which lost 0 bases and 6 bases, there was a span of 14 bases. The CDR3 runs to 16 residues. DNA for the CDR3: TGCGCCAGCAGCCAAGATGGAAGGGGTGGATCCGGGGAGCTGTTTTTT. This encodes CASSQDGRGGSGELFF.

This clone has only one observation. V usage is TRBV28 and J usage is TRBJ2-2, with 12 bases matching TRBD1. The J segment lost 0 bases and the V segment lost 1 base, leaving 3 bases of the junction unmatched. The CDR3 runs to 18 residues. Germline V gene data show CDR1 as MDHEN and CDR2 as SYDVKM. The CDR3 DNA sequence: TGTGCCAGCAGTTTATTTGGGGACAGGGGGCCGAACACCGGGGAGCTGTTTTTT. Encoded protein: CASSLFGDRGPNTGELFF.

The genes are TRBV9 and TRBJ1-6; TRBD1 aligns across 11 bases. J gave up 9 bases and V 3 bases, and 11 bases lay outside the gene matches. Germline CDR1 and CDR2: SGDLS and YYNGEE. CDR3 length: 17 amino acids. CDR3 region: CASSAGQGAKSSSPLHF. DNA for the CDR3: TGTGCCAGCAGCGCCGGACAGGGGGCGAAGTCGAGTTCACCCCTCCACTTT.

This clone was counted between two and nine times. The chain couples TRBV30 to TRBJ1-2, with D tentatively TRBD1 (5 bases). V lost 3 bases, J lost 8 bases, and 13 bases lay in between. There are 12 residues in the CDR3. The V gene's germline CDR1 is GTSNPN and CDR2 SVGIG (reference sequence). The CDR3, as DNA: TGTGCCTGGAGATATAGAGACAGAGGCTACACCTTC. Translation: CAWRYRDRGYTF.